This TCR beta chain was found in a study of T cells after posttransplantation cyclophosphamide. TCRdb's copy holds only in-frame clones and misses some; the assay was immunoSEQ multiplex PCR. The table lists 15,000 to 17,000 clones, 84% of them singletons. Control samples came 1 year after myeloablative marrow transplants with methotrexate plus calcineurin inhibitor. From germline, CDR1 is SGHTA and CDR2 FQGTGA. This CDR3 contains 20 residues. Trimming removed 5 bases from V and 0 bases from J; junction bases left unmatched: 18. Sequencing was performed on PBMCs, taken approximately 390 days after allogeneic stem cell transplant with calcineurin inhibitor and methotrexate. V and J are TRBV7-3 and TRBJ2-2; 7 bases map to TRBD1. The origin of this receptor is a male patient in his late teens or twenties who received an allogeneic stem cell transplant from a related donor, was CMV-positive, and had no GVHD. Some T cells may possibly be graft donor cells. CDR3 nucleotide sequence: TGTGCCAGCAGCCCCAAATACCGACAGGGTCTAAACGCGAACACCGGGGAGCTGTTTTTT. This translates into CASSPKYRQGLNANTGELFF.